Presented here are 26 T cell receptor beta chains from one specimen sequenced in a study of blood T cell repertoires in COVID-19. Here immunoSEQ multiplex PCR was the method, and the copy in TCRdb shows in-frame clones only, minus some. The top ten clones hold roughly 2.2% of a sample with approximately 260,000 clones, around 86% of them seen once. The sample taken for sequencing was peripheral blood. These receptors all stem from a man aged 50 to 60 with acute or convalescent COVID-19.

Here the CDR3 DNA reads TGTGCCAGCGTAGACAGGGAGGACACTGAAGCTTTCTTT. Translation: CASVDREDTEAFF. The V gene is TRBV6-5, the J gene TRBJ1-1; 7 bases match TRBD1. This CDR3 has 13 residues. The germline CDR1 and CDR2 sequences are MNHEY and SVGAGI. The trim removed 8 bases at V and 3 bases at J, leaving 6 bases unmatched.

The V gene is TRBV12-3 or TRBV12-4, the J gene TRBJ2-1; no reliable D call. The CDR3 totals 13 residues. The ends were cut back, 1 base at V and 3 bases at J, with 4 bases in the middle. Here the CDR3 DNA reads TGTGCCAGCAGTTTAGGACTCTACAATGAGCAGTTCTTC. This codes for CASSLGLYNEQFF.

The V and J genes are TRBV19 and TRBJ1-1; D not resolved. The CDR3 has 13 residues. Germline CDR1 and CDR2: LNHDA and SQIVND (reference sequence). V was shortened by 7 bases and J by 2 bases, with 11 bases between the two germline ends. This CDR3 is CASTLRGNTEAFF. The CDR3 region has the DNA TGTGCCAGTACCCTTCGGGGAAACACTGAAGCTTTCTTT. The full variable domain, its missing parts supplied by reference TRBV19 and TRBJ1-1, is DGGITQSPKYLFRKEGQNVTLSCEQNLNHDAMYWYRQDPGQGLRLIYYSQIVNDFQKGDIAEGYSVSREKKESFPLTVTSAQKNPTAFYLCASTLRGNTEAFFGQGTRLTVV.

The V call is TRBV7-6, the J call TRBJ1-1, with unresolved D. From germline, CDR1 is SGHVS and CDR2 FNYEAQ. Trimming cost V 5 bases and J 4 bases, with 11 bases left between them. The CDR3 sequence is 13 residues long. The CDR3 DNA is TGTGCCAGCAGCCGTGCGGGTCTCACTGAAGCTTTCTTT. This codes for CASSRAGLTEAFF.

This clone showed up just a few times. The chain carries TRBV10-1 and TRBJ2-3, with D perhaps matching TRBD2 (5 bases). Trimming stripped 8 bases from V and 0 bases from J, with 9 bases between. From germline, CDR1 is WNHNN and CDR2 SYGVQD (reference sequence). The CDR3 is 13 amino acids. The CDR3 is CASGGPSTDTQYF. CDR3 in DNA: TGCGCCAGCGGCGGGCCTAGCACAGATACGCAGTATTTT.

The chain combines TRBV7-8 with TRBJ2-4; TRBD1 matches 8 bases. From germline, CDR1 is SGHVS and CDR2 FQNEAQ. This CDR3 has 16 residues. The junction had 4 bases not matched to a gene; V was cut back by 3 bases and J by 0 bases. Here the CDR3 reads CASSFGTGLAKNIQYF. The CDR3 coding sequence is TGTGCCAGCAGCTTCGGGACAGGATTAGCCAAAAACATTCAGTACTTC.

V gene TRBV11-2 combines with J gene TRBJ1-1, with D maybe TRBD1 (5 bases). V gave up 5 bases and J gave up 0 bases, with 13 bases separating them. Germline V CDR1 and CDR2: SGHAT, FQNNGV. The CDR3 covers 15 residues. In nucleotides, the CDR3 is TGTGCCAGCAGCCCCATCTGGGGGGTGAACACTGAAGCTTTCTTT. It encodes CASSPIWGVNTEAFF.

This sequence joins TRBV18 and TRBJ2-2; TRBD2 aligns across 8 bases. J was trimmed by 3 bases and V by 3 bases; bases with no gene match: 3. CDR3 size: 15 residues. CDR1 KGHSH and CDR2 LQKENI come from the germline V gene. CDR3 nucleotide sequence: TGTGCCAGCTCACCCTTCGGGGGGGACACCGGGGAGCTGTTTTTT. It encodes CASSPFGGDTGELFF.

V gene TRBV9 combines with J gene TRBJ2-3; D is undetermined. From germline, CDR1 is SGDLS and CDR2 YYNGEE. V lost 0 bases, J lost 4 bases, and 9 bases lay in between. This CDR3 has 14 amino acids. In nucleotides, the CDR3 is TGTGCCAGCAGCGTAGGTGTCGTCGCAGATACGCAGTATTTT. Translated, it gives CASSVGVVADTQYF.

This chain connects TRBV6-4 to TRBJ2-1, with D tentatively TRBD2 (6 bases). The CDR3 contains 15 residues. Trimming shortened V by 0 bases and J by 3 bases, and 9 bases separated the two germline ends. Germline V gene sequence: CDR1 MRHNA, CDR2 SNTAGT. The CDR3 protein is CASSDSASVYNEQFF. In DNA, the CDR3 is TGTGCCAGCAGTGACTCGGCTAGCGTCTACAATGAGCAGTTCTTC.

The chain has TRBV3-1 (or the pseudogene TRBV3-2) and TRBJ1-1, with D tentatively TRBD1 (5 bases). CDR1 LGHDT and CDR2 YNNKEL come from the germline V gene (reference sequence). Trimming took off 4 bases at V and 10 bases at J, with 16 bases between the two ends. The CDR3 is 13 residues long. CDR3 loop: CASSLRTGEGAFF. The CDR3 DNA sequence: TGTGCCAGCAGCCTCCGGACGGGGGAGGGAGCTTTCTTT.

The gene calls are TRBV11-3 and TRBJ2-1, with D tentatively TRBD1 (6 bases). Germline assignment: CDR1 SGHNT and CDR2 YENEEA. V lost 4 bases and J 0 bases, leaving 10 bases between the germline ends. The CDR3 spans 15 residues. The CDR3 region is CASSSDSDSYNEQFF. The CDR3 DNA follows: TGTGCCAGCAGCTCGGACAGTGACTCCTACAATGAGCAGTTCTTC. The entire variable domain, with the rest obtained from reference TRBV11-3 and TRBJ2-1, is as follows: EAGVVQSPRYKIIEKKQPVAFWCNPISGHNTLYWYLQNLGQGPELLIRYENEEAVDDSQLPKDRFSAERLKGVDSTLKIQPAELGDSAVYLCASSSDSDSYNEQFFGPGTRLTVL.

This rearrangement joins TRBV9 to TRBJ2-7; D not resolved. The CDR3 totals 13 residues. V lost 0 bases, J lost 5 bases, and 9 bases lay in between. CDR1 is SGDLS and CDR2 is YYNGEE in the germline V gene. DNA for the CDR3: TGTGCCAGCAGCGTAGCGGGTTCTAACGAGCAGTACTTC. It specifies CASSVAGSNEQYF.

Points on this clone: The same CDR3 also results from other DNA sequences found in this sample. V usage is TRBV19 and J usage is TRBJ1-6, with a weak D call TRBD1 (6 bases). Trimming removed 4 bases from V and 2 bases from J, with 9 bases in between. This CDR3 is 15 amino acids long. Per the germline V gene, CDR1 is LNHDA and CDR2 is SQIVND (reference sequence). The CDR3 loop reads CASSSGGAYNSPLHF. CDR3 bases: TGTGCCAGTAGTAGCGGGGGCGCCTATAATTCACCCCTCCACTTT. The full variable domain, rest sourced from reference TRBV19 and TRBJ1-6, is DGGITQSPKYLFRKEGQNVTLSCEQNLNHDAMYWYRQDPGQGLRLIYYSQIVNDFQKGDIAEGYSVSREKKESFPLTVTSAQKNPTAFYLCASSSGGAYNSPLHFGNGTRLTVT.

CDR3 DNA sequence: TGTGCCAGCAGCTTAGTGACTAGCGGGGGCCACTACAATGAGCAGTTCTTC. It is translated as CASSLVTSGGHYNEQFF. The chain links TRBV7-9 to TRBJ2-1, with TRBD2 matching over 12 bases. Germline assignment: CDR1 SEHNR and CDR2 FQNEAQ (reference sequence). Trimming removed 1 base from V and 3 bases from J; junction bases left unmatched: 4. The CDR3 length is 17 residues.

The CDR3 nucleotides are TGTGCCAGCAGCCGGGACACCAATCAGCCCCAGCATTTT. This gives the protein CASSRDTNQPQHF. The chain combines TRBV7-9 with TRBJ1-5; perhaps TRBD1 as D (6 bases). The germline CDR1 and CDR2 sequences are SEHNR and FQNEAQ (reference sequence). Deletions cut 5 bases from V and 3 bases from J, with 8 bases between. CDR3 length equals 13 residues.

The chain joins TRBV10-3 to TRBJ2-7; 11 nucleotides match TRBD1. The germline gives CDR1 ENHRY, CDR2 SYGVKD. The CDR3 loop spans 16 amino acids. V shed 0 bases, J shed 3 bases, and the junction held 4 bases outside the gene matches. CDR3: CAISESTGTGGYEQYF. CDR3 coding DNA: TGTGCCATCAGTGAGTCAACCGGGACAGGGGGCTACGAGCAGTACTTC.

The CDR3: CASSLVSGDSPLHF. The CDR3 bases are TGTGCCAGCAGCCTGGTCTCCGGGGATTCACCCCTCCACTTT. J is TRBJ1-6 and V is TRBV5-8; D not certain. Trimming took 4 bases from V and 8 from J, leaving 13 bases between them. This CDR3 has 14 residues. In germline, CDR1 is SGHTS, CDR2 YDEGEE.

This clone was counted a single time. V gene TRBV11-2 combines with J gene TRBJ1-2; D unresolved. Trimming stripped 1 base from V and 2 bases from J, with 8 bases between. CDR3 length equals 14 residues. The germline CDR1 and CDR2 sequences are SGHAT and FQNNGV. The CDR3: CASSLGELNYGYTF. The DNA of the CDR3 is TGTGCCAGCAGCTTAGGAGAACTAAACTATGGCTACACCTTC. The entire variable domain, with the rest obtained from reference TRBV11-2 and TRBJ1-2, is as follows: EAGVAQSPRYKIIEKRQSVAFWCNPISGHATLYWYQQILGQGPKLLIQFQNNGVVDDSQLPKDRFSAERLKGVDSTLKIQPAKLEDSAVYLCASSLGELNYGYTFGSGTRLTVV.

This clone was counted once. The genes are TRBV6-5 and TRBJ2-7; TRBD1 is a possible D gene (6 bases). Germline V CDR1 and CDR2: MNHEY, SVGAGI. The CDR3 is made up of 13 amino acids. Trimming cost V 6 bases and J 5 bases, with 14 bases left between them. In DNA, the CDR3 is TGTGCCAGCAGGGTACAGGGCCTCGACGAGCAGTACTTC. Translation: CASRVQGLDEQYF.

This chain links TRBV15 with TRBJ1-6; D is unclear. The CDR3 is made up of 17 amino acids. Trimming removed 3 bases from V and 2 bases from J, with 14 bases in between. Germline V gene data show CDR1 as LNHNV and CDR2 as YYDKDF (reference sequence). The CDR3 DNA reads as TGTGCCACCAGCAGCGGTGGGTCTCAGGCCTATAATTCACCCCTCCACTTT. Its translation is CATSSGGSQAYNSPLHF.

This chain joins TRBV2 and TRBJ1-1; the D is unclear. Germline CDR1 reads SNHLY; CDR2 reads FYNNEI. The CDR3 is 13 amino acids. Trimming removed 7 bases at V and 5 bases at J, with 14 bases between. Here the CDR3 reads CASTSRPNTEAFF. The DNA for the CDR3 is TGTGCCAGCACATCGAGGCCCAATACTGAAGCTTTCTTT.

This rearrangement joins TRBV7-3 to TRBJ2-2; 7 bases match TRBD2. The CDR3 totals 13 residues. Germline assignment: CDR1 SGHTA and CDR2 FQGTGA. V gave up 8 bases and J gave up 6 bases; unmatched junction bases: 6. The CDR3 spells CASGLGSAGELFF. CDR3 DNA: TGTGCCAGCGGACTAGGAAGCGCCGGGGAGCTGTTTTTT.

V is TRBV25-1 and J is TRBJ1-1, with 7 bases fitting TRBD1. Germline V lookup: CDR1 MGHDK, CDR2 SYGVNS. The CDR3 extends over 14 amino acids. The ends lost 7 bases at V and 5 bases at J; junction bases unmatched: 10. DNA for the CDR3: TGTGCCAGCATACCCCAGGGGGATTTGACTGAAGCTTTCTTT. This gives the protein CASIPQGDLTEAFF.

The chain links TRBV30 to TRBJ1-1; D gene unclear. Trimming stripped 5 bases from V and 5 bases from J, with 15 bases between. The CDR3 runs to 13 residues. Germline V gene data show CDR1 as GTSNPN and CDR2 as SVGIG (reference sequence). CDR3 bases: TGTGCCTGGTGTAATTCGGGGTTGACTGAAGCTTTCTTT. Amino acid sequence: CAWCNSGLTEAFF.

This chain joins TRBV2 and TRBJ1-6; the D is unclear. CDR3 size: 11 residues. Trimming removed 7 bases from V and 12 bases from J, with 10 bases in between. Germline loops: CDR1 SNHLY, CDR2 FYNNEI. In nucleotides, the CDR3 is TGTGCCAGCACCGTCGGGATACCCCTCCACTTT. The encoded protein is CASTVGIPLHF.